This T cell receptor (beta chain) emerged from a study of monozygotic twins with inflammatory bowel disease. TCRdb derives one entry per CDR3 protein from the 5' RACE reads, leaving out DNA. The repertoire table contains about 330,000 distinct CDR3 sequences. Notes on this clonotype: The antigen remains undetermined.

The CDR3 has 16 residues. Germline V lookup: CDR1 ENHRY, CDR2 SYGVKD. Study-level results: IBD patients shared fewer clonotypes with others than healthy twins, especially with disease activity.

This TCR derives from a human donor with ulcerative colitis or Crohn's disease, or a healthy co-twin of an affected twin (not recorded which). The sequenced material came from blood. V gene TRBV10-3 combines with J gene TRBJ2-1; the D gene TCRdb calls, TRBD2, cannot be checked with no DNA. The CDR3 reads CAISEGPSGSHNEQFF.